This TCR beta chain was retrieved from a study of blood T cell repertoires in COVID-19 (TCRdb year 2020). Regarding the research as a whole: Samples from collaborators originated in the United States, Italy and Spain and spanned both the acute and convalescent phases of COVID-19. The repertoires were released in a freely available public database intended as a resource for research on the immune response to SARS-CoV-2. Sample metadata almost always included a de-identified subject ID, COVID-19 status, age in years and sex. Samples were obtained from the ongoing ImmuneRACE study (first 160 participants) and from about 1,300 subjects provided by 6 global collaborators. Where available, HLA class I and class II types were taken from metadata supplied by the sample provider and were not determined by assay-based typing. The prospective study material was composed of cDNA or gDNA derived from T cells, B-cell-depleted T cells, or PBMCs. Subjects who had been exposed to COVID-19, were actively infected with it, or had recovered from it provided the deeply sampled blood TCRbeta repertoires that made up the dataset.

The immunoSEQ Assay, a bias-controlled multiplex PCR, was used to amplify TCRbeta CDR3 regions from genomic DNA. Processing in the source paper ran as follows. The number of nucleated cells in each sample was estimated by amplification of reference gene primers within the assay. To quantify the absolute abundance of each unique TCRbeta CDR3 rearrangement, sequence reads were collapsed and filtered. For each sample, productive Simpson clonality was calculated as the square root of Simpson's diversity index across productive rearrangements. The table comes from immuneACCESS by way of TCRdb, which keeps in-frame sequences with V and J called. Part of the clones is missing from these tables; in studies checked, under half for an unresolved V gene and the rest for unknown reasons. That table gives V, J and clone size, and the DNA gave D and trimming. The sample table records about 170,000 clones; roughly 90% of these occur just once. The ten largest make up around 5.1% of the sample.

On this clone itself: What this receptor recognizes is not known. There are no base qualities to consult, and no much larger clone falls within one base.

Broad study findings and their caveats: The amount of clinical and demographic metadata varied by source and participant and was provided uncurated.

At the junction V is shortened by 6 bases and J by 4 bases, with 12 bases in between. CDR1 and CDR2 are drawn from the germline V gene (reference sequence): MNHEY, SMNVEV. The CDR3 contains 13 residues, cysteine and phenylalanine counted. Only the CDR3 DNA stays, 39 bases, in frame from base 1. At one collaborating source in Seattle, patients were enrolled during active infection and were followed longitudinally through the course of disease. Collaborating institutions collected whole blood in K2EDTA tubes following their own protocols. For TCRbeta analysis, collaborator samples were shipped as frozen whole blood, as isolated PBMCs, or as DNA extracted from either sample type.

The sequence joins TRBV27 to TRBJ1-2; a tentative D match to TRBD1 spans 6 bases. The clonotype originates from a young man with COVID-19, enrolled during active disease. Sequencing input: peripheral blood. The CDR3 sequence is CASSDGQRYGYTF. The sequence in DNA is TGTGCCAGCAGCGACGGACAGCGCTATGGCTACACCTTC.